A single sample gave rise to the 20 T cell receptor beta chains below, sequenced in a study of cytomegalovirus exposure and HLA in healthy donors. PCR primers comprised 60 Vbeta and 13 Jbeta primers. Sequencing was performed with immunoSEQ multiplex PCR; in TCRdb, only in-frame clones are kept and a portion is missing. The top ten clones hold roughly 1.5% of a sample with around 110,000 clones, over 70% of them seen once. Sequencing input: PBMCs. All receptors derive from a woman aged 18-29 years in good health and CMV-seronegative.

The V gene is TRBV19, the J gene TRBJ2-1; D is unclear. CDR3 length equals 13 residues. CDR1 is LNHDA and CDR2 is SQIVND in the germline V gene (reference sequence). The ends were cut back, 6 bases at V and 10 bases at J, with 16 bases in the middle. CDR3 region: CASSSPFSREQFF. CDR3 DNA sequence: TGTGCCAGTAGCTCCCCATTTTCCAGGGAGCAGTTCTTC.

The chain joins TRBV14 to TRBJ2-7; TRBD1 agrees at 9 bases. The CDR3 length is 14 residues. Germline-derived CDR1 and CDR2 are SGHDN and FVKESK. V lost 6 bases to trimming and J lost 1 base; unmatched junction nucleotides: 4. The CDR3 coding sequence is TGTGCCAGCAGAGGGACAGGGTCGTCCTACGAGCAGTACTTC. It codes for CASRGTGSSYEQYF.

V and J are TRBV7-8 and TRBJ1-1, with 9 bases fitting TRBD1. The CDR3 loop spans 15 amino acids. V trimming: 5 bases; J trimming: 4 bases; junction bases outside the gene matches: 8. CDR1 and CDR2 from the germline V gene are SGHVS and FQNEAQ. CDR3 bases: TGTGCCAGCAGCGGACGGGACAGGGCTCGCACTGAAGCTTTCTTT. Its translation: CASSGRDRARTEAFF.

The CDR3 sequence is CASSSPGANYGYTF. For the CDR3, the DNA is TGTGCCAGTAGTTCACCAGGGGCTAACTATGGCTACACCTTC. The chain employs TRBV19 and TRBJ1-2; D might be TRBD1 (6 bases). V was trimmed by 5 bases and J by 0 bases, leaving 10 bases between them. The CDR3 contains 14 residues. The germline CDR1 and CDR2 sequences are LNHDA and SQIVND (reference sequence).

There are a few counts of this clone. The V gene is TRBV6-4, the J gene TRBJ2-4; D unresolved. CDR1 is MRHNA and CDR2 is SNTAGT in the germline V gene. Trimming left V 5 bases short and J 1 base short, with 18 bases between. The CDR3 runs 17 residues. CDR3 sequence (DNA): TGTGCCAGCAGTTTCCTGACTGACGGTGTGGCCAAAAACATTCAGTACTTC. Encoded protein: CASSFLTDGVAKNIQYF.

The chain is built from TRBV5-1 and TRBJ2-3; D call uncertain. Trimming cost V 0 bases and J 3 bases, with 8 bases left between them. Germline loops: CDR1 SGHRS, CDR2 YFSETQ. This CDR3 is built from 14 residues. The CDR3: CASSLAKLTDTQYF. CDR3 nucleotide sequence: TGCGCCAGCAGCTTGGCAAAATTGACAGATACGCAGTATTTT.

This clone was found once. The CDR3, as DNA: TGTGCCAGCAGTTTATCGTGGGACAGGGGCCGCTCCGGGAACACCGGGGAGCTGTTTTTT. It specifies CASSLSWDRGRSGNTGELFF. The chain uses TRBV27 and TRBJ2-2, with TRBD1 identical over 10 bases. CDR1 and CDR2 from the germline V gene are MNHEY and SMNVEV (reference sequence). Losses at the gene ends were 0 bases for V and 1 base for J; bases not matched to a gene: 11. This CDR3 has 20 amino acids.

This chain links TRBV28 with TRBJ1-1; D is unresolved. CDR3 length equals 15 residues. V lost 4 bases, J lost 6 bases, and 18 bases lay in between. Germline V gene sequence: CDR1 MDHEN, CDR2 SYDVKM. CDR3 region: CASSSGPRVAAEAFF. The CDR3 DNA is TGTGCCAGCAGTTCCGGGCCCCGGGTAGCGGCTGAAGCTTTCTTT.

The chain carries TRBV9 and TRBJ2-5; D gene ambiguous. Germline CDR1 and CDR2: SGDLS and YYNGEE. V was clipped by 4 bases and J by 2 bases, with 12 bases between them. The CDR3 consists of 14 residues. CDR3 residues: CASSSPRTQETQYF. In nucleotides, the CDR3 is TGTGCCAGCAGCTCCCCGAGAACTCAAGAGACCCAGTACTTC.

The chain links TRBV27 to TRBJ2-3; 10 bases map to TRBD2. V lost 5 bases, J lost 3 bases, and 5 bases stayed unmatched. Germline CDR1 is MNHEY and CDR2 is SMNVEV (reference sequence). This CDR3 has 15 amino acids. CDR3 nucleotides: TGTGCCAGCAGTCCTAGCGGGGGAGCTACAGATACGCAGTATTTT. Translated, it gives CASSPSGGATDTQYF.

The CDR3 DNA reads TGTGCCAGCAGCCCCGGACAGGAGGGTGAAAAACTGTTTTTT. It is translated as CASSPGQEGEKLFF. The V and J genes are TRBV5-6 and TRBJ1-4; TRBD1 agrees at 7 bases. CDR1 is SGHDT and CDR2 is YYEEEE in the germline V gene. The CDR3 runs 14 residues. J gave up 7 bases and V 4 bases, and 7 bases lay outside the gene matches.

This CDR3 reads CASSTQGRTEAFF. The DNA for the CDR3 is TGTGCCAGCAGCACACAGGGCCGGACTGAAGCTTTCTTT. This chain connects TRBV9 to TRBJ1-1; a possible D gene is TRBD1 (6 bases). This CDR3 contains 13 residues. Germline assignment: CDR1 SGDLS and CDR2 YYNGEE. Trimming took off 4 bases at V and 5 bases at J, with 12 bases between the two ends.

This clone has a single count. The chain joins TRBV7-9 to TRBJ1-4; 9 bases line up with TRBD1. Trimming at V came to 4 bases and at J to 5 bases, leaving 5 bases not matched to a gene. Germline V gene data show CDR1 as SEHNR and CDR2 as FQNEAQ (reference sequence). The CDR3 extends over 15 amino acids. CDR3 DNA sequence: TGTGCCAGCAGCTCGACAGGGGGATGGAATGAAAAACTGTTTTTT. It is translated as CASSSTGGWNEKLFF.

This clone was seen a few times. CDR3 sequence reads: CASSSRDTEHRELFF. DNA of the CDR3: TGTGCCAGCAGCTCAAGGGACACAGAACACCGGGAGCTGTTTTTT. V usage is TRBV13 and J usage is TRBJ2-2; possibly TRBD1 for D (6 bases). Trimming took 4 bases from V and 9 from J, leaving 18 bases between them. The CDR3 loop spans 15 amino acids. Germline CDR1 reads PRHDT; CDR2 reads FYEKMQ (reference sequence).

The rearrangement uses TRBV6-5 and TRBJ1-1, with TRBD1 matching 7 bases. Trimming cost V 5 bases and J 0 bases; bases outside gene matches: 6. The CDR3 is made up of 15 amino acids. CDR1 is MNHEY, CDR2 SVGAGI, per germline. The CDR3 spells CASSPTGSLNTEAFF. CDR3 nucleotide sequence: TGTGCCAGCAGTCCGACAGGGTCTCTGAACACTGAAGCTTTCTTT.

This rearrangement joins TRBV27 to TRBJ1-2, with a tentative D call TRBD1 (5 bases). The germline V gene encodes CDR1 MNHEY and CDR2 SMNVEV (reference sequence). This CDR3 contains 14 residues. Between the trimmed V and J ends, which lost 2 bases and 4 bases, there was a span of 11 bases. Here the CDR3 DNA reads TGTGCCAGCAGTTTAGCGGGACGGAGCTATGGCTACACCTTC. Translating it yields CASSLAGRSYGYTF.

The chain combines TRBV4-1 with TRBJ2-5, with a tentative D call TRBD1 (6 bases). CDR3 length: 16 amino acids. Germline V gene data show CDR1 as MGHRA and CDR2 as YSYEKL. The V gene lost 0 bases and the J gene lost 4 bases, with 15 bases spanning the gap. The CDR3 nucleotides are TGCGCCAGCAGCCAAGATTTCAACAGGGTCCGAGAGACCCAGTACTTC. Protein sequence: CASSQDFNRVRETQYF.

This clone has a single count. The chain uses TRBV2 and TRBJ1-1, with TRBD1 as a possible D gene (6 bases). V dropped 6 bases and J dropped 1 base, with 9 bases sitting between them. The CDR3 covers 13 residues. The germline V gene has CDR1 SNHLY and CDR2 FYNNEI. CDR3 sequence reads: CASRDRSNTEAFF. DNA of the CDR3: TGTGCCAGCAGGGACAGATCGAACACTGAAGCTTTCTTT.

The sample holds one count of this clone. The rearrangement uses TRBV7-9 and TRBJ2-3, with D perhaps TRBD1 (6 bases). There are 13 residues in the CDR3. Germline loops: CDR1 SEHNR, CDR2 FQNEAQ (reference sequence). Trimming took off 5 bases at V and 1 base at J, with 7 bases between the two ends. The CDR3, as DNA: TGTGCCAGCAGCCGACAGGGCACAGATACGCAGTATTTT. Protein sequence: CASSRQGTDTQYF.

The rearrangement uses TRBV6-6 and TRBJ1-2, with 7 bases identical to TRBD1. Germline CDR1 MNHNY, CDR2 SVGAGI (reference sequence). The V and J ends lost 4 bases and 8 bases, in that order; junction bases with no gene match: 7. The CDR3 loop spans 13 amino acids. The CDR3 DNA is TGTGCCAGCAGTTCCACAGGGGCAAGAGGCTACACCTTC. It specifies CASSSTGARGYTF.